This entry features one TCR beta chain sequence. Sequencing was performed with immunoSEQ multiplex PCR; in TCRdb, only in-frame clones are kept and a portion is missing. There are approximately 51,000 clones in the sample; nearly 90% occur only once, and roughly 0.99% lies in the top ten. Time point reported: pre-reinfection, 55 to 20 weeks before reinfection detection. The sorted cells went straight to TCR sequencing with no prior in vitro expansion. A couple of donors provided sorted CD3+ CD8+ CD45RO- naive CD8 T cells at all three reinfection time points. CDR1 is MNHEY, CDR2 SMNVEV, per germline (reference sequence). The CDR3 totals 18 residues. V was shortened by 5 bases and J by 0 bases, with 20 bases between the two germline ends. The record originates from a study of memory CD8 T cells in hepatitis C reinfection. The wider study: Samples before reinfection came 55 to 20 weeks prior to detection.

The TCR was taken from a young man with hepatitis C virus infection. The gene calls are TRBV27 and TRBJ1-5, with no clear D. Specimen: naive CD8+ T cells sorted from blood. The chain's CDR3 is CASSLMLYRPLSNQPQHF. The CDR3 DNA reads TGTGCCAGCAGTCTAATGTTATACAGACCCCTTAGCAATCAGCCCCAGCATTTT.